The clone carrying this T cell receptor (beta chain) has just a few counts. The CDR3 sequence is 16 residues long. Trimming took off 4 bases at V and 0 bases at J, with 16 bases between the two ends. In germline, CDR1 is SGHRS, CDR2 YFSETQ. Clones were sequenced by immunoSEQ multiplex PCR, and TCRdb holds only the in-frame ones, with some missing. The table includes about 80,000 clones, roughly 80% detected once. These data originate in a study of T cell clones after liver transplantation. Study details: Immunosuppression withdrawal was tried within 2 years after liver transplantation in this trial. Third-party-reactive TCRbeta sequences from pre-transplant mixed lymphocyte reactions served as antigen-independent comparators. A pre-transplant mixed lymphocyte reaction with TCRbeta sequencing defined graft-donor-reactive clones followed in post-transplant blood.

The sequencing used CD4+ T cells from blood, collected around 42 months after liver transplant. The chain has TRBV5-1 and TRBJ1-2; D is unresolved. The TCR was taken from a human patient who received a liver transplant. Some T cells may be provided by the graft donor. The CDR3 sequence: CASSPQVAGANYGYTF. Here the CDR3 DNA reads TGCGCCAGCAGCCCGCAGGTGGCAGGTGCTAACTATGGCTACACCTTC. Filled out from reference TRBV5-1 and TRBJ1-2, the complete variable domain reads KAGVTQTPRYLIKTRGQQVTLSCSPISGHRSVSWYQQTPGQGLQFLFEYFSETQRNKGNFPGRFSGRQFSNSRSEMNVSTLELGDSALYLCASSPQVAGANYGYTFGSGTRLTVV.